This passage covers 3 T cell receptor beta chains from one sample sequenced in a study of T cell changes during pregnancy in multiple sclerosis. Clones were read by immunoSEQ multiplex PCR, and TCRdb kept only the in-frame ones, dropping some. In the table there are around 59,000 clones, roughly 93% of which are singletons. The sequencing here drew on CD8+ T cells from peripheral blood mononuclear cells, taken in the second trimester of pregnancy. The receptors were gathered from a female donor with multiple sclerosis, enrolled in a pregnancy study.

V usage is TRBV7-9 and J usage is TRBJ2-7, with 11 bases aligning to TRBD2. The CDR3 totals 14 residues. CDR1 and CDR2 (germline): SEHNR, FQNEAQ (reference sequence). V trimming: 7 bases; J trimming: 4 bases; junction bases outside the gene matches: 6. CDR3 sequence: CASTPGLAAYEQYF. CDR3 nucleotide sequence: TGTGCCAGCACCCCGGGACTAGCGGCGTACGAGCAGTACTTC.

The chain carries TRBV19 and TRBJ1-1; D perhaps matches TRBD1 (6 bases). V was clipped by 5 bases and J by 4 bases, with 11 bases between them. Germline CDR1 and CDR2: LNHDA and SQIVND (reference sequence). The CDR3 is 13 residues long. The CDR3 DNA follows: TGTGCCAGTAGTGTCACAGGGCCCACTGAAGCTTTCTTT. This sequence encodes CASSVTGPTEAFF.

The CDR3 spells CARVSPGQGWNEQFF. The CDR3 region has the DNA TGTGCCAGAGTATCGCCGGGACAGGGATGGAATGAGCAGTTCTTC. This chain connects TRBV6-5 to TRBJ2-1; 9 nucleotides align to TRBD1. This CDR3 is 15 amino acids long. V was pared by 9 bases and J by 7 bases, with 13 bases of the junction left unmatched. CDR1 and CDR2 from the germline V gene are MNHEY and SVGAGI.